This TCR beta chain was profiled in a study of shared clonotypes between healthy human individuals. CD45RA+ naive and CD45RA-negative memory subsets were separated from CD4+ cells. Sequencing used immunoSEQ multiplex PCR; TCRdb keeps in-frame clones, though not all of them. Found here are about 2 million clones, 85% to 95% of them singletons; the top ten hold 0.1% to 0.15%. CDR1 is SEHNR, CDR2 FQNEAQ, per germline (reference sequence). The CDR3 extends over 19 amino acids. V dropped 6 bases and J dropped 4; count of bases not matched to a gene: 22. The chain carries TRBV7-9 and TRBJ2-3, with 7 bases fitting TRBD2. Sequencing used naive CD4+ T cells sorted from blood. The subset: CD45RA+ positively selected. The sequence came from a young man in good health. CDR3 in DNA: TGTGCCAGCAGAAGCGGGGCAGGGAGAGGAGGGAGCACGGCAGATACGCAGTATTTT. It encodes CASRSGAGRGGSTADTQYF.